The T cell receptor (beta chain) described here comes from a study of technical replicates of blood from a handful of donors. TCRdb's copy holds only in-frame clones and misses some; the assay was immunoSEQ multiplex PCR. The table lists approximately 70,000 clones, roughly 98% of them singletons, with roughly 0.17% in the top ten. Germline V gene data show CDR1 as SQVTM and CDR2 as ANQGSEA. This CDR3 spans 16 amino acids. J was trimmed by 0 bases and V by 4 bases; bases with no gene match: 8. This TCR was recovered from a human donor in good health. V is TRBV29-1 and J is TRBJ2-1; 8 bases fit TRBD2. What was sequenced was T cells isolated from PBMCs. CDR3 nucleotide sequence: TGCAGCGTTGTATTTTCTAGCGGGCTCTCCTACAATGAGCAGTTCTTC. It specifies CSVVFSSGLSYNEQFF.